The 22 T cell receptor beta chains given below trace back to one sample, sequenced in a study of CD8 T cells in ankylosing spondylitis. TCRdb independently ran MiXCR on the 5' RACE reads; one entry per CDR3 protein. The sample yields 240,000 or so distinct CDR3 sequences, roughly 10% seen once. The source material was blood, either unsorted or a sorted T cell fraction (not recorded which). These receptors all stem from a male donor with ankylosing spondylitis or in good health (not recorded which).

This clonotype was found a few times. The gene calls are TRBV12-3 or TRBV12-4 and TRBJ2-2; 9 nucleotides agree with TRBD2. The ends lost 6 bases at V and 3 bases at J; junction bases unmatched: 8. This CDR3 contains 16 residues. CDR3 in DNA: TGTGCCAGCAGCCGTCCTAGCGGGACCTACACCGGGGAGCTGTTTTTT. Translation gives CASSRPSGTYTGELFF.

This clonotype was counted ten times or more. This sequence joins TRBV5-1 and TRBJ2-1; tentative D call: TRBD1 (5 bases). The V and J ends lost 0 bases and 0 bases respectively, with 13 bases between them. CDR3 length: 17 amino acids. Germline values: CDR1 SGHRS, CDR2 YFSETQ. CDR3 coding DNA: TGCGCCAGCAGCTTGGTAGGGGTACAAAGCTCCTACAATGAGCAGTTCTTC. Residues: CASSLVGVQSSYNEQFF.

This clonotype was counted many times. The chain recombines TRBV12-3 or TRBV12-4 with TRBJ2-5; no clear D gene. The germline V and J ends were trimmed by 6 bases and 2 bases, with 10 bases remaining between them. The CDR3 totals 13 residues. DNA of the CDR3: TGTGCCAGCAGCCGTGACCGACAAGAGACCCAGTACTTC. The encoded protein is CASSRDRQETQYF.

This clonotype was detected many times. V usage is TRBV5-1 and J usage is TRBJ2-7, with 7 bases that match TRBD1. The CDR3 spans 14 residues. Germline V gene sequence: CDR1 SGHRS, CDR2 YFSETQ. Trimming cost V 4 bases and J 0 bases; bases outside gene matches: 4. In DNA, the CDR3 is TGCGCCAGCAGCCTACAGGGGAGCTCCTACGAGCAGTACTTC. Its translation: CASSLQGSSYEQYF.

This clonotype was seen at least ten times. The chain couples TRBV29-1 to TRBJ1-1; weak D call: TRBD1 (6 bases). The CDR3 is 13 residues long. V was clipped by 7 bases and J by 0 bases, with 12 bases between them. Germline lookup yields CDR1 SQVTM and CDR2 ANQGSEA. The CDR3 bases are TGCAGCGGGCGGGGGCCAGTGAACACTGAAGCTTTCTTT. Its translation: CSGRGPVNTEAFF.

This clonotype was counted ten times or more. This rearrangement joins TRBV20-1 to TRBJ2-7, with D perhaps TRBD2 (5 bases). Trimming stripped 6 bases from V and 0 bases from J, with 15 bases between. The CDR3 has 14 residues. CDR1 is DFQATT and CDR2 is SNEGSKA in the germline V gene (reference sequence). In DNA form, the CDR3 reads TGCAGTGCGGAGCCTTGGACTGGCTCCTACGAGCAGTACTTC. It specifies CSAEPWTGSYEQYF.

This clonotype was detected ten times or more. V and J are TRBV12-3 or TRBV12-4 and TRBJ1-1, with a possible D match to TRBD1 (5 bases). The CDR3 is made up of 12 amino acids. Between the trimmed V and J ends, which lost 6 bases and 7 bases, there was a span of 12 bases. The CDR3 spells CASRTDRLEAFF. The CDR3 DNA is TGTGCCAGCAGGACCGACAGACTTGAAGCTTTCTTT.

The V call is TRBV7-6, the J call TRBJ2-1; 7 bases match TRBD2. Germline CDR1 is SGHVS and CDR2 is FNYEAQ. The trim removed 2 bases at V and 1 base at J, leaving 5 bases unmatched. The CDR3 loop spans 16 amino acids. This CDR3 is CASSLLAGASYNEQFF. The CDR3 DNA reads TGTGCCAGCAGCTTATTAGCGGGTGCTTCCTACAATGAGCAGTTCTTC.

The genes are TRBV5-6 and TRBJ1-2; maybe TRBD1 (5 bases). From germline, CDR1 is SGHDT and CDR2 YYEEEE. The CDR3 contains 14 residues. V gave up 4 bases and J gave up 3 bases, with 13 bases separating them. As DNA, the CDR3 is TGTGCCAGCAGCCGCGACAGCGCCTACTATGGCTACACCTTC. Its translation: CASSRDSAYYGYTF.

This clonotype showed up just a few times. J is TRBJ2-7 and V is TRBV6-1; 11 bases line up with TRBD2. The CDR3 is 17 amino acids. In germline, CDR1 is MNHNS, CDR2 SASEGT. J lost 6 bases, V lost 3 bases, and 13 bases had no gene match. Here the CDR3 reads CASSDLLAGGEAAEQYF. In DNA, the CDR3 is TGTGCCAGCAGTGATTTGCTAGCGGGGGGAGAGGCGGCCGAGCAGTACTTC.

The table lists this clonotype with many counts. The CDR3 spells CASSLFPGAANYGYTF. In DNA form, the CDR3 reads TGTGCCAGCAGCTTATTCCCGGGGGCGGCTAACTATGGCTACACCTTC. The genes are TRBV7-3 and TRBJ1-2, with D perhaps TRBD1 (6 bases). Trimming took 2 bases from V and 0 from J, leaving 13 bases between them. Germline V CDR1 and CDR2: SGHTA, FQGTGA. This CDR3 spans 16 amino acids.

Note on this clonotype: A read error is possible here, since a much larger clone lies one base away. The V gene is TRBV7-9, the J gene TRBJ2-2; a possible D gene is TRBD2 (5 bases). The CDR3 consists of 13 residues. Per the germline V gene, CDR1 is SEHNR and CDR2 is FQNEAQ (reference sequence). CDR3 in DNA: TGTGCCAGCAGCTCCAGGCGGACCGGGGAGCCGTTTTTT. Translating it yields CASSSRRTGEPFF.

As for this clonotype: One end of the junction varies from germline; a read error may be responsible. V gene TRBV4-1 combines with J gene TRBJ1-3; 10 bases match TRBD1. Germline-derived CDR1 and CDR2 are MGHRA and YSYEKL. CDR3 length: 17 residues. This chain's CDR3 is CASSHPGTGVSGNTMYF. In DNA, the CDR3 is TGCGCCAGCAGCCACCCCGGGACAGGGGTGTCCGGAAACACCATGTATTTT.

This clonotype showed up just a few times. The rearrangement uses TRBV11-2 and TRBJ2-5; TRBD1 matches at 8 bases. Germline V gives CDR1 SGHAT, CDR2 FQNNGV. V was clipped by 1 base and J by 5 bases; unmatched bases: 3. There are 14 residues in the CDR3. The CDR3 protein is CASSLARGPETQYF. The CDR3, as DNA: TGTGCCAGCAGCTTAGCCAGGGGGCCTGAGACCCAGTACTTC.

This clonotype was found many times. J is TRBJ2-1 and V is TRBV6-1; TRBD1 is a possible D gene (5 bases). V gave up 6 bases and J gave up 8 bases, with 8 bases separating them. The CDR3 runs to 11 residues. Germline V gene sequence: CDR1 MNHNS, CDR2 SASEGT. CDR3 bases: TGTGCCAGCAGCAGGGTCCATGAGCAGTTCTTC. Its translation is CASSRVHEQFF.

This clonotype was counted a few times. The genes are TRBV28 and TRBJ2-1; tentatively, D is TRBD2 (6 bases). The CDR3 loop spans 15 amino acids. Looked up from germline, CDR1 is MDHEN and CDR2 is SYDVKM. Trimming pared 6 bases from V and 4 bases from J, leaving 16 bases between. CDR3 protein: CASSSVTGVYNEQFF. CDR3 DNA sequence: TGTGCCAGCAGCTCAGTAACGGGAGTTTACAATGAGCAGTTCTTC.

This clonotype has a handful of counts. The chain has TRBV20-1 and TRBJ2-3, with a tentative D call TRBD2 (5 bases). Trimming removed 0 bases from V and 5 bases from J, with 18 bases in between. CDR3 length equals 16 residues. Looked up from germline, CDR1 is DFQATT and CDR2 is SNEGSKA (reference sequence). The CDR3 here is CSARDSSGRKGDTQYF. CDR3 nucleotide sequence: TGCAGTGCTAGAGACTCAAGCGGAAGAAAGGGAGATACGCAGTATTTT.

This clonotype turned up a few times. V is TRBV29-1 and J is TRBJ2-2, with a weak D call TRBD1 (5 bases). With 4 bases removed from V and 4 bases from J, the gap between germline ends came to 7 bases. CDR3 length: 12 amino acids. Germline lookup yields CDR1 SQVTM and CDR2 ANQGSEA. In nucleotides, the CDR3 is TGCAGCGTTGCGACAGTCACCGGGGAGCTGTTTTTT. Amino acid sequence: CSVATVTGELFF.

J is TRBJ2-1 and V is TRBV28, with 13 positions matching TRBD2. Looked up from germline, CDR1 is MDHEN and CDR2 is SYDVKM. Trimming cost V 5 bases and J 9 bases; bases outside gene matches: 10. The length of the CDR3 is 16 residues. CDR3 loop: CASSPPGLAGVIEQFF. As DNA, the CDR3 is TGTGCCAGCAGTCCCCCCGGACTAGCGGGAGTGATTGAGCAGTTCTTC.

This clonotype was detected a few times. This chain connects TRBV10-3 to TRBJ2-3, with D possibly matching TRBD1 (5 bases). Trimming removed 7 bases from V and 4 bases from J, with 12 bases in between. The CDR3 has 13 residues. Germline V gene lookup returns CDR1 ENHRY and CDR2 SYGVKD. DNA of the CDR3: TGTGCCATCACAGGCAGGGCCGCAGATACGCAGTATTTT. Translated: CAITGRAADTQYF.

J is TRBJ1-4 and V is TRBV2; 7 nucleotides agree with TRBD1. V lost 11 bases to trimming and J lost 5 bases; unmatched junction nucleotides: 5. The CDR3 has 12 residues. The germline V gene has CDR1 SNHLY and CDR2 FYNNEI. In DNA form, the CDR3 reads TGTGCCGGGGGGACAGCCAATGAAAAACTGTTTTTT. This codes for CAGGTANEKLFF.

The V gene is TRBV4-2, the J gene TRBJ2-7; D not resolved. From germline, CDR1 is LGHNA and CDR2 YNFKEQ. V was shortened by 0 bases and J by 0 bases, with 12 bases between the two germline ends. This CDR3 is built from 16 residues. CDR3 protein: CASSQDWTESSYEQYF. For the CDR3, the DNA is TGTGCCAGCAGCCAAGACTGGACCGAAAGCTCCTACGAGCAGTACTTC.